This T cell receptor (beta chain) was found in a study of blood T cell repertoires in COVID-19. Overall study: The origin of the acute and convalescent COVID-19 samples was the United States, Italy and Spain. T cells, B-cell-depleted T cells, or PBMCs provided the cDNA or gDNA that served as material.

Authors' data handling: How many nucleated cells were present was estimated from reference gene primer amplification. Profiling relied on immunoSEQ multiplex PCR, and the TCRdb table lists in-frame clones only, not all of them. V, J and clone size are taken as reported in that table, and D and trimming were inferred from the DNA itself. The sample shows about 32,000 clones, about 90% of them seen only once. Trimming took 6 bases from V and 2 from J; bases not matched to a gene: 5. Germline lookup yields CDR1 MNHEY and CDR2 SVGAGI. The CDR3 contains 15 residues. V and J are TRBV6-5 and TRBJ1-5; 9 nucleotides match TRBD1. The sequence was obtained from a woman aged 65 to 85 with active COVID-19. The sample comprised peripheral blood. CDR3 nucleotides: TGTGCCAGCAGAATCTGGACAGGGGGCAATCAGCCCCAGCATTTT. Translation gives CASRIWTGGNQPQHF.